Each of the 22 T cell receptor beta chains below was sequenced from the same sample in a study of shared clonotypes between healthy human individuals. In the naive CD8 group, cells lacked CD45RO and were positively selected for CCR7, so terminally differentiated effector memory CD45RA+ cells were left out. Generated by immunoSEQ multiplex PCR, the TCRdb table keeps only in-frame clones and is missing some. Of millions of clones in the sample, more than 85% were seen once. The sample comprised naive CD8+ T cells from PBMCs. These receptors all come from a man aged 18 to 29 in good health. Some clones in this sample may be carry-over from other donors' samples.

A single count supports this clone. This chain links TRBV27 with TRBJ2-1, with 9 bases lining up with TRBD2. The CDR3 totals 16 residues. Germline trimming cut 1 base from V and 4 bases from J; bases unmatched to any gene: 5. CDR1 MNHEY and CDR2 SMNVEV come from the germline V gene (reference sequence). The CDR3 loop is CASSLFATSGYNEQFF. CDR3 sequence (DNA): TGTGCCAGCAGTTTATTCGCGACTAGCGGATACAATGAGCAGTTCTTC.

The rearrangement links TRBV28 to TRBJ2-1; 10 positions match TRBD2. CDR3 length equals 16 residues. The ends lost 5 bases at V and 4 bases at J; junction bases unmatched: 8. In germline, CDR1 is MDHEN, CDR2 SYDVKM. The CDR3 DNA reads TGTGCCAGCAGTCCTCCGGGACTAGCGAGTTACAATGAGCAGTTCTTC. It yields the protein CASSPPGLASYNEQFF.

Only a few counts were recorded for this clone. The chain links TRBV19 to TRBJ1-1; D is unresolved. Trimming pared 2 bases from V and 7 bases from J, leaving 8 bases between. This CDR3 is 12 amino acids long. Germline V gene data show CDR1 as LNHDA and CDR2 as SQIVND (reference sequence). The CDR3 bases are TGTGCCAGTAGTATACTCGGGAATGAAGCTTTCTTT. This codes for CASSILGNEAFF.

This chain joins TRBV28 and TRBJ1-3; 7 bases map to TRBD1. The CDR3 is 15 residues long. Per germline, CDR1 MDHEN and CDR2 SYDVKM. V shed 6 bases, J shed 0 bases, and the junction held 5 bases outside the gene matches. This chain's CDR3 is CASSLGQFSGNTIYF. The CDR3 coding sequence is TGTGCCAGCAGCTTGGGACAGTTCTCTGGAAACACCATATATTTT.

This sequence joins TRBV19 and TRBJ1-3; no clear D. The germline V gene encodes CDR1 LNHDA and CDR2 SQIVND (reference sequence). This CDR3 contains 15 residues. Trimming took 3 bases from V and 2 from J, leaving 11 bases between them. CDR3 sequence reads: CASSIAPNAGNTIYF. CDR3 DNA sequence: TGTGCCAGTAGTATTGCCCCTAATGCTGGAAACACCATATATTTT. The full variable domain, with the rest looked up from reference TRBV19 and TRBJ1-3, is DGGITQSPKYLFRKEGQNVTLSCEQNLNHDAMYWYRQDPGQGLRLIYYSQIVNDFQKGDIAEGYSVSREKKESFPLTVTSAQKNPTAFYLCASSIAPNAGNTIYFGEGSWLTVV.

J is TRBJ2-7 and V is TRBV19; 9 bases agree with TRBD1. Trimming took 6 bases from V and 1 from J; bases not matched to a gene: 13. CDR3 size: 17 residues. Germline V CDR1 and CDR2: LNHDA, SQIVND (reference sequence). CDR3 in DNA: TGTGCCAGTAGCTCCGGGACAGGGCTGGCGGGGTCCTACGAGCAGTACTTC. This codes for CASSSGTGLAGSYEQYF.

CDR3 bases: TGTGCCAGCAGTTTGGGAGGTACCCACAATGAGCAGTTCTTC. The encoded protein is CASSLGGTHNEQFF. V gene TRBV27 combines with J gene TRBJ2-1, with a possible D match to TRBD2 (6 bases). The CDR3 runs 14 residues. V was pared by 3 bases and J by 5 bases, with 11 bases between. CDR1 is MNHEY, CDR2 SMNVEV, per germline (reference sequence).

The V gene is TRBV13, the J gene TRBJ2-5; 7 bases match TRBD1. Trimming at V came to 4 bases and at J to 5 bases, leaving 10 bases not matched to a gene. CDR1 and CDR2 (germline): PRHDT, FYEKMQ (reference sequence). The CDR3 is made up of 15 amino acids. CDR3 DNA: TGTGCCAGCAGCTCATCGGGGACAGAACGGGAGACCCAGTACTTC. Its protein is CASSSSGTERETQYF.

As concerns this clone: Other DNA sequences in this specimen translate into the identical CDR3. The chain employs TRBV7-9 and TRBJ2-3; D gene uncertain. The CDR3 spans 13 residues. V shed 5 bases and J shed 0 bases, with 6 bases lying between them. CDR1 is SEHNR, CDR2 FQNEAQ, per germline (reference sequence). CDR3 sequence: CASSPSSTDTQYF. The DNA of the CDR3 is TGTGCCAGCAGCCCTTCTAGCACAGATACGCAGTATTTT.

The chain joins TRBV27 to TRBJ2-7; the match to TRBD2 covers 10 bases. CDR3 length equals 15 residues. The J segment lost 4 bases and the V segment lost 6 bases, leaving 9 bases of the junction unmatched. Per the germline V gene, CDR1 is MNHEY and CDR2 is SMNVEV (reference sequence). CDR3 DNA sequence: TGTGCCAGCAGGCTCACTAGCGGGACTTTATACGAGCAGTACTTC. Encoded protein: CASRLTSGTLYEQYF.

The rearrangement links TRBV19 to TRBJ2-1; D gene ambiguous. Trimming cost V 1 base and J 0 bases, with 10 bases left between them. Germline V lookup: CDR1 LNHDA, CDR2 SQIVND (reference sequence). The CDR3 length is 16 residues. In DNA, the CDR3 is TGTGCCAGTAGTATAGTCTGGGCGGTCTCCTACAATGAGCAGTTCTTC. Residues: CASSIVWAVSYNEQFF.

This chain joins TRBV7-2 and TRBJ1-4; D may be TRBD1 (6 bases). The germline CDR1 and CDR2 sequences are SGHTA and FQGNSA. This CDR3 has 14 residues. V lost 5 bases and J 3 bases, leaving 10 bases between the germline ends. This CDR3 reads CASSLRGANEKLFF. The CDR3 DNA reads as TGTGCCAGCAGCCTCAGGGGCGCTAATGAAAAACTGTTTTTT.

The rearrangement links TRBV10-2 to TRBJ1-5; D unresolved. The germline CDR1 and CDR2 sequences are WSHSY and SAAADI. The CDR3 is 15 residues long. The ends were cut back, 0 bases at V and 7 bases at J, with 13 bases in the middle. Here the CDR3 DNA reads TGCGCCAGCAGTGAGTCGAGAACGGGGTACCAGCCCCAGCATTTT. This encodes CASSESRTGYQPQHF.

This rearrangement joins TRBV9 to TRBJ2-1, with a weak D call TRBD1 (6 bases). The V and J ends lost 3 bases and 1 base respectively, with 11 bases between them. This CDR3 comprises 15 residues. Germline values: CDR1 SGDLS, CDR2 YYNGEE. The CDR3 sequence is CASSALQGSYNEQFF. The CDR3 nucleotides read TGTGCCAGCAGCGCTTTACAGGGATCCTACAATGAGCAGTTCTTC. Complete variable domain (other parts from reference TRBV9 and TRBJ2-1): DSGVTQTPKHLITATGQRVTLRCSPRSGDLSVYWYQQSLDQGLQFLIQYYNGEERAKGNILERFSAQQFPDLHSELNLSSLELGDSALYFCASSALQGSYNEQFFGPGTRLTVL.

This clone was seen only a few times. V and J are TRBV2 and TRBJ2-1; 9 bases line up with TRBD1. The CDR3 contains 13 residues. Unmatched junction bases numbered 8, after V lost 11 bases and J lost 6 bases. Germline loops: CDR1 SNHLY, CDR2 FYNNEI. The CDR3 DNA reads as TGTGCCCCGAGGGACAGGGTTATCAATGAGCAGTTCTTC. It yields the protein CAPRDRVINEQFF.

This sequence joins TRBV6-5 and TRBJ2-7, with TRBD1 matching over 8 bases. V lost 5 bases, J lost 1 base, and 4 bases stayed unmatched. CDR3 length equals 14 residues. The V gene's germline CDR1 is MNHEY and CDR2 SVGAGI. The CDR3 protein is CASSQHRGSYEQYF. The CDR3 coding sequence is TGTGCCAGCAGTCAACACAGGGGGTCCTACGAGCAGTACTTC.

The chain has TRBV15 and TRBJ2-5; maybe TRBD2 (7 bases). CDR3 length: 17 amino acids. Germline CDR1 LNHNV, CDR2 YYDKDF (reference sequence). Trimming pared 0 bases from V and 2 bases from J, leaving 16 bases between. CDR3 region: CATSRERGEGLQETQYF. In nucleotides, the CDR3 is TGTGCCACCAGCAGAGAGAGGGGGGAGGGGTTACAAGAGACCCAGTACTTC. Together with reference TRBV15 and TRBJ2-5, the CDR3 gives the full variable domain: DAMVIQNPRYQVTQFGKPVTLSCSQTLNHNVMYWYQQKSSQAPKLLFHYYDKDFNNEADTPDNFQSRRPNTSFCFLDIRSPGLGDTAMYLCATSRERGEGLQETQYFGPGTRLLVL.

This chain links TRBV7-2 with TRBJ2-1, with D maybe TRBD1 (6 bases). The CDR3 is 14 residues long. Germline values: CDR1 SGHTA, CDR2 FQGNSA. Trimming removed 3 bases from V and 4 bases from J, with 10 bases in between. CDR3 DNA sequence: TGTGCCAGCAGCTTCAAAGACAGGTACAATGAGCAGTTCTTC. Its protein product is CASSFKDRYNEQFF.

Turning to this clone: The junction does not match germline at one end; this may be a read error. The V call is TRBV19, the J call TRBJ2-7; TRBD2 agrees at 14 bases. Germline values: CDR1 LNHDA, CDR2 SQIVND (reference sequence). This CDR3 has 18 amino acids. CDR3 coding DNA: TGTGCCAGTAGCATAGGGACTAGCGGGAGTTTCCCCAGCTACGAGCAGTACTTC. Amino acids: CASSIGTSGSFPSYEQYF.

The chain joins TRBV18 to TRBJ2-1, with D uncertain. V lost 4 bases to trimming and J lost 2 bases, with 9 bases between them. CDR1 and CDR2 (germline): KGHSH, LQKENI. The CDR3 is 14 residues long. The CDR3 nucleotides are TGTGCCAGCTCACGCCCCGGAACCTACAATGAGCAGTTCTTC. Its protein is CASSRPGTYNEQFF.

This clone was detected only a few times. V gene TRBV21-1 combines with J gene TRBJ1-5. TRBV21-1 is annotated as a pseudogene. This CDR3 is 15 amino acids long. The CDR3 bases are TGTGCCAGCAACCCTGGGGGGGAAAGCAATCAGCCCCAGCATTTT. This encodes CASNPGGESNQPQHF.

The chain is built from TRBV30 and TRBJ2-1, with D possibly called TRBD1 or TRBD2 (7 bases each). Trimming stripped 8 bases from V and 9 bases from J, with 14 bases between. Germline V gene lookup returns CDR1 GTSNPN and CDR2 SVGIG (reference sequence). The CDR3 runs to 11 residues. The CDR3 bases are TGTGCCGCCCAGGGGGGGGGTGAGCAGTTCTTC. Protein sequence: CAAQGGGEQFF.